This is a list of T cell receptor beta chains from one sample in a study of blood T cell repertoires in COVID-19. Repertoires were generated with immunoSEQ multiplex PCR, while TCRdb's copy carries only in-frame clones and drops some. Of 240,000 or so clones listed, 85% to 90% are singletons. The material sequenced was peripheral blood. The receptors were sampled from a man aged 60 to 69 with acute or convalescent COVID-19. Each CDR3 is given with its conserved first and last residue. D genes are given only for firm matches. Where a row states a size, it is once, few, many or the class of an expanded clone; other rows omit it.

CDR3nt	CDR3aa	abundance	v_gene	len	j_gene	d_gene
TGTGCCAGCAGCCCTTTCAATGAGCAGTTCTTC	CASSPFNEQFF	-	TRBV7-9	11	TRBJ2-1	-
TGTGCCAGCACCTCCCTGGGTCAGGGCAGGGGAGATACGCAGTATTTT	CASTSLGQGRGDTQYF	-	TRBV7-2	16	TRBJ2-3	-
TGTGCCAGTAGTATTCTAGTTCGGACTAGCGGGAGGACGAATGAGCAGTTCTTC	CASSILVRTSGRTNEQFF	-	TRBV19	18	TRBJ2-1	TRBD2
TGTGCCAGCAGCTTTAGCGGGACAGGGAACACAGATACGCAGTATTTT	CASSFSGTGNTDTQYF	-	TRBV7-3	16	TRBJ2-3	-
TGTGCCAGCAGCGTAGGATTTGCTGACAGATCCTACGAGCAGTACTTC	CASSVGFADRSYEQYF	-	TRBV9	16	TRBJ2-7	-
TGTGCCAGCAGTTCCTGGCGGGAGGTCTACGAGCAGTACTTC	CASSSWREVYEQYF	many	TRBV6-6	14	TRBJ2-7	TRBD2
TGTGCCACCAGCAGAGGGGCCAGTTTGGGCACTGAAGCTTTCTTT	CATSRGASLGTEAFF	-	TRBV15	15	TRBJ1-1	-
TGTGCCACCAGCAGAGATGTTGATAGGAGGGAGACCCAGTACTTC	CATSRDVDRRETQYF	-	TRBV15	15	TRBJ2-5	-
TGCAGCGTTGAGCTAGCGGGAACCAACGAGCAGTACTTC	CSVELAGTNEQYF	-	TRBV29-1	13	TRBJ2-7	TRBD2
TGCAGCGTTGAAAGCTCTCTTCCTACCGGGGAGCTGTTTTTT	CSVESSLPTGELFF	once	TRBV29-1	14	TRBJ2-2	-
TGCGCCAGCAGCCAAGCACGGGGACAGTACTCTGGGGCCAACGTCCTGACTTTC	CASSQARGQYSGANVLTF	-	TRBV4-3	18	TRBJ2-6	TRBD1
TGTGCCAGCAGTCAGCTGACTAGTGGCGACGAGCAGTACTTC	CASSQLTSGDEQYF	-	TRBV5-5	14	TRBJ2-7	-
TGCGCCAGCAGCTTGGATGGCGGGAGGGCCCAAGAGACCCAGTACTTC	CASSLDGGRAQETQYF	-	TRBV5-1	16	TRBJ2-5	TRBD2
TGTGCCAGCAGCTTGCCGGGGGACGGGAATGAAAAACTGTTTTTT	CASSLPGDGNEKLFF	-	TRBV5-4	15	TRBJ1-4	-
TGCGCCAGCAGCCTTGGGACCCCCAGCAGGGGTGAGCAGTTCTTC	CASSLGTPSRGEQFF	-	TRBV5-1	15	TRBJ2-1	-
TGTGCCAGCAGCTTAGGGCTAGCGGCCTACAATGAGCAGTTCTTC	CASSLGLAAYNEQFF	once	TRBV7-2	15	TRBJ2-1	TRBD2
TGCGCCAGCAGCCGGACACTAGCGGGAGGTAACACCGGGGAGCTGTTTTTT	CASSRTLAGGNTGELFF	-	TRBV5-1	17	TRBJ2-2	TRBD2
TGTGCCAGCAGTGCTACCCCGGACATCTCCTCACCCCTCCACTTT	CASSATPDISSPLHF	-	TRBV28	15	TRBJ1-6	-